The entry below describes one T cell receptor beta chain. This clone was seen a few times. Its antigen is currently not known. No base qualities exist here, and no much larger clone lies one base off it. The CDR1 and CDR2 encoded by the germline V gene are SGHDN and FVKESK. Between the V and J ends, shortened by 0 bases and 1 base respectively, the junction contains 9 bases. Taken from cysteine to phenylalanine, the CDR3 has 15 residues. Only the CDR3 DNA is retained, 45 bases long and in frame from the first base. TCR-beta CDR3 regions were amplified from genomic DNA by a two-step multiplex PCR, with the second step adding Illumina-compatible adaptors. As a commercial immunoSEQ service, TCR-beta immunosequencing was carried out on an Illumina platform. The authors processed their data as follows. Two measures summarised the repertoires: productive clonality, and Top 10 Clones, meaning the percentage of T-cell templates coming from the ten most frequent sequences. Productive clonality ranged from 0 to 1, with 1 indicating a monoclonal population. Tumour-associated clones were defined as sequences comprising at least 0.1% of tumour T-cell templates but absent from matched non-adjacent lung, identified via log10 scatter plots. Student's t-tests were used for two-group comparisons, ANOVA was used for stages, and linear regression was used for relationships, with analyses conducted in GraphPad Prism7 and R. The immuneACCESS repertoire file appears here via TCRdb, limited to in-frame rearrangements. These files lack a portion of the clones; in checked studies, under half of the deficit traces to unresolved V genes, and the cause of the others is not known. V, J and clone size reflect that table, while D and trimming were determined from the DNA. A total of about 8,000 clones appear in this sample, about 72% of them only once. The ten largest clonotypes hold over 7.5% of the sample.

This sample is drawn from a study of immune cell composition in non-small cell lung cancer (TCRdb year 2017). Regarding the complete study: To assign histologic subtype, which was mostly lung adenocarcinoma or squamous cell carcinoma, H&E was combined with p63, CK5, Napsin A and TTF-1 immunohistochemistry. TCR-beta sequencing from Adaptive Biotechnologies was done on 34 paired sets of NSCLC tumour and non-adjacent lung specimens and on 20 to 30 tumour-only specimens. In supplementary cohort #1, which comprised 9 to 10 lung adenocarcinoma cases, paired tumour/lung TCR-beta sequencing was performed and TIL populations were generated so that tumour reactivity could be assessed. Four tumour specimens that had TCR-beta data belonged to rare histological subtypes and were left out of the subtype comparisons. General findings and caveats noted by the study authors: In under 13 adenocarcinoma cases, maximal tumour-associated clone frequency correlated strongly with TIL tumour reactivity, whereas overall clonality did not. Compared with lung adenocarcinoma tumours, lung squamous cell carcinoma showed significantly higher Top 10 clone scores and productive clonality. Nearly half of NSCLC cases had tumour-associated clones >0.5%, with 75% to 80% of squamous carcinomas showing such clones compared with roughly 35% of adenocarcinomas. No significant correlation was found between smoking pack-years and tumour TCR-beta clonality. The reactivity cohort included only 10 cases, and whether tumour-reactive clones share sequences with the dominant in vivo tumour-associated clones was not shown.

Genomic DNA was isolated with the QIAamp DNA kit from frozen aliquots of single-cell suspensions that had not been sorted. The tumour samples consisted of surgically resected non-small cell lung cancer tissue. Tissues arrived within 2 hours after resection and were immediately processed into single-cell suspensions. Tissue was broken up mechanically, digested enzymatically with DNase I, collagenase I and hyaluronidase for approximately 30 minutes at 37 degrees C, and then filtered and RBC-lysed. Recombination linked TRBV14 to TRBJ1-2; a confident D gene designation cannot be given. The sequencing input was lung tumor tissue. This clonotype was sampled from a human donor with non-small cell lung cancer. The CDR3 here reads CASSQDQAYNYGYTF. The base sequence is TGTGCCAGCAGCCAAGATCAAGCTTATAACTATGGCTACACCTTC.